The 24 T cell receptor beta chains below come from one sample, sequenced in a study of cytomegalovirus exposure and HLA in healthy donors (dated by TCRdb to about 2017). Library creation used the immunoSEQ multiplex PCR assay. For the multiplex PCR, a mixture combining 60 forward primers for TCR Vbeta segments and 13 reverse primers for TCR Jbeta segments was used. TCRdb retrieved this table from immuneACCESS and kept in-frame rearrangements only. Not all clones are present; in checked studies, unresolved V genes account for under half, and no reason is known for the remainder. Recorded for this sample are more than 90,000 clones; around three quarters of them occurred a single time. The top ten clonotypes cover roughly 8% of the sample. The sequenced sample consisted of PBMCs. These receptors were taken from a human donor in good health.

The CDR3 sequence is CASSLRGLQETQYF. CDR3 DNA sequence: TGCGCCAGCAGCTTAAGGGGGCTTCAAGAGACCCAGTACTTC. This chain links TRBV5-1 with TRBJ2-5, with TRBD1 matching 7 bases. J gave up 2 bases and V 2 bases, and 3 bases lay outside the gene matches. The germline CDR1 and CDR2 sequences are SGHRS and YFSETQ. The CDR3 extends over 14 amino acids.

This chain joins TRBV5-4 and TRBJ1-6; a possible D gene is TRBD1 (6 bases). Per germline, CDR1 SGHNT and CDR2 YYREEE (reference sequence). V lost 4 bases and J lost 10, with 18 bases in between. The CDR3 totals 15 residues. The CDR3 nucleotides read TGTGCCAGCAGCCCCCCCGGACAGCCTGGATCACCCCTCCACTTT. Translated: CASSPPGQPGSPLHF. Variable domain in full (rest from reference TRBV5-4 and TRBJ1-6): ETGVTQSPTHLIKTRGQQVTLRCSSQSGHNTVSWYQQALGQGPQFIFQYYREEENGRGNFPPRFSGLQFPNYSSELNVNALELDDSALYLCASSPPGQPGSPLHFGNGTRLTVT.

The chain couples TRBV7-6 to TRBJ2-3, with D possibly being TRBD1 (6 bases). Germline V lookup: CDR1 SGHVS, CDR2 FNYEAQ. V lost 4 bases and J 3 bases, leaving 14 bases between the germline ends. The CDR3 has 15 amino acids. The CDR3: CASSSNRDTTDTQYF. The CDR3, as DNA: TGTGCCAGCAGCTCTAACAGGGACACAACAGATACGCAGTATTTT.

Comments on this clone: Other DNA sequences within the sample encode an identical CDR3. The chain joins TRBV7-6 to TRBJ2-6, with TRBD1 matching over 8 bases. CDR1 SGHVS and CDR2 FNYEAQ come from the germline V gene. This CDR3 has 16 residues. The V segment lost 5 bases and the J segment 4 bases; nucleotides outside the gene matches: 7. The CDR3 region has the DNA TGTGCCAGCAGCGTCGGGCAGGGGGCGGGGGCCAACGTCCTGACTTTC. Its protein product is CASSVGQGAGANVLTF.

The V and J genes are TRBV5-1 and TRBJ2-1; 15 bases are a match to TRBD2. Germline V gene lookup returns CDR1 SGHRS and CDR2 YFSETQ. The J segment lost 7 bases and the V segment lost 2 bases, leaving 7 bases of the junction unmatched. This CDR3 contains 17 residues. As DNA, the CDR3 is TGCGCCAGCAGCTTCGGGACTAGCGGGGGGATGGGGAATGAGCAGTTCTTC. Protein product: CASSFGTSGGMGNEQFF.

The chain recombines TRBV7-8 with TRBJ2-1; 14 nucleotides match TRBD2. This CDR3 is built from 16 residues. The V segment lost 3 bases and the J segment 10 bases; nucleotides outside the gene matches: 8. Germline V gene sequence: CDR1 SGHVS, CDR2 FQNEAQ. Here the CDR3 DNA reads TGTGCCAGCAGCTTGACCGGGACTAGCGGGAGTCGGGAGCAGTTCTTC. Translated, it gives CASSLTGTSGSREQFF. Variable domain in full (rest from reference TRBV7-8 and TRBJ2-1): GAGVSQSPRYKVAKRGQDVALRCDPISGHVSLFWYQQALGQGPEFLTYFQNEAQLDKSGLPSDRFFAERPEGSVSTLKIQRTQQEDSAVYLCASSLTGTSGSREQFFGPGTRLTVL.

The chain carries TRBV25-1 and TRBJ1-2; D gene uncertain. Germline assignment: CDR1 MGHDK and CDR2 SYGVNS. The CDR3 runs to 15 residues. The V end lost 2 bases, the J end lost 0 bases, and 10 bases lay between the germline ends. The CDR3 reads CASSEGPNTNYGYTF. CDR3 DNA: TGTGCCAGCAGTGAAGGCCCGAACACTAACTATGGCTACACCTTC.

CDR3 DNA: TGTGCCAGCAGCTTATATCTAGCGGGAGACACCGGGGAGCTGTTTTTT. This translates into CASSLYLAGDTGELFF. The V call is TRBV7-6, the J call TRBJ2-2, with 10 bases aligning to TRBD2. Germline V lookup: CDR1 SGHVS, CDR2 FNYEAQ. Germline trimming cut 2 bases from V and 3 bases from J; bases unmatched to any gene: 3. The CDR3 runs to 16 residues.

This clone has only a few counts. The CDR3 sequence: CSVEVRGQNNGYTF. The CDR3 DNA sequence: TGCAGCGTTGAAGTTCGGGGACAGAATAATGGCTACACCTTC. The V gene is TRBV29-1, the J gene TRBJ1-2, with TRBD1 matching 7 bases. The V gene's germline CDR1 is SQVTM and CDR2 ANQGSEA. Trimming took 1 base from V and 6 from J; bases not matched to a gene: 8. This CDR3 is 14 amino acids long.

The V gene is TRBV4-3, the J gene TRBJ1-2; 9 bases match TRBD1. Per the germline V gene, CDR1 is LGHNA and CDR2 is YSLEER. With V trimmed by 0 bases and J by 2 bases, 4 bases remained unmatched. The CDR3 has 16 amino acids. The CDR3 bases are TGCGCCAGCAGCCAAGAATCAGGACAGGGGAACTATGGCTACACCTTC. It codes for CASSQESGQGNYGYTF.

The chain couples TRBV27 to TRBJ2-7, with TRBD1 matching over 10 bases. Per the germline V gene, CDR1 is MNHEY and CDR2 is SMNVEV (reference sequence). Trimming cost V 6 bases and J 3 bases; bases outside gene matches: 8. The CDR3 spans 15 residues. The DNA for the CDR3 is TGTGCCAGCAGCTCCGGGACAGGGGTCCACTACGAGCAGTACTTC. It yields the protein CASSSGTGVHYEQYF.

This clone has more than one count but fewer than ten. V usage is TRBV6-6 and J usage is TRBJ2-1; 8 bases match TRBD2. Germline loops: CDR1 MNHNY, CDR2 SVGAGI (reference sequence). There are 15 residues in the CDR3. V was clipped by 5 bases and J by 9 bases; unmatched bases: 12. CDR3 in amino acids: CASSSSGIVAGEQFF. The CDR3 DNA reads as TGTGCCAGCAGTAGTAGCGGGATCGTTGCGGGTGAGCAGTTCTTC.

This chain connects TRBV30 to TRBJ1-6; TRBD1 aligns across 8 bases. The V gene end was trimmed by 2 bases and the J gene end by 7 bases; junction bases not matched to a gene: 10. Germline V gives CDR1 GTSNPN, CDR2 SVGIG (reference sequence). The CDR3 is 16 amino acids. In DNA, the CDR3 is TGTGCCTGGAGTAATCACGGGACAGGAGAGAATTCACCCCTCCACTTT. Translation gives CAWSNHGTGENSPLHF. The entire variable domain, with the rest obtained from reference TRBV30 and TRBJ1-6, is as follows: SQTIHQWPATLVQPVGSPLSLECTVEGTSNPNLYWYRQAAGRGLQLLFYSVGIGQISSEVPQNLSASRPQDRQFILSSKKLLLSDSGFYLCAWSNHGTGENSPLHFGNGTRLTVT.

The V gene is TRBV5-4, the J gene TRBJ2-1; D gene ambiguous. The germline V gene encodes CDR1 SGHNT and CDR2 YYREEE (reference sequence). This CDR3 is 12 amino acids long. V lost 5 bases to trimming and J lost 3 bases, with 6 bases between them. CDR3 region: CASSSVYNEQFF. CDR3 coding DNA: TGTGCCAGCAGTTCAGTCTACAATGAGCAGTTCTTC.

This chain joins TRBV18 and TRBJ2-7; perhaps TRBD1 as D (5 bases). Trimming pared 3 bases from V and 2 bases from J, leaving 17 bases between. Germline V lookup: CDR1 KGHSH, CDR2 LQKENI. CDR3 length: 16 amino acids. In nucleotides, the CDR3 is TGTGCCAGCTCACCCGCCTCCTCACAGGCCCCCTACGAGCAGTACTTC. Translation: CASSPASSQAPYEQYF.

The CDR3 region has the DNA TGTGCCAGCAGCCAAGATAGTACGGGGAACTATGGCTACACCTTC. Protein sequence: CASSQDSTGNYGYTF. The chain combines TRBV4-2 with TRBJ1-2; D is unresolved. V dropped 0 bases and J dropped 2 bases, with 10 bases sitting between them. The CDR3 has 15 amino acids. Per the germline V gene, CDR1 is LGHNA and CDR2 is YNFKEQ.

The rearrangement links TRBV7-2 to TRBJ2-1; 11 bases map to TRBD2. Losses at the gene ends were 5 bases for V and 4 bases for J; bases not matched to a gene: 4. CDR3 length: 15 amino acids. Per germline, CDR1 SGHTA and CDR2 FQGNSA. CDR3 in DNA: TGTGCCAGCAGCCGACTAGCGGGACCGTACAATGAGCAGTTCTTC. Encoded protein: CASSRLAGPYNEQFF.

This chain uses TRBV18 with TRBJ2-5; 11 bases are a match to TRBD2. Germline V gene sequence: CDR1 KGHSH, CDR2 LQKENI. This CDR3 is 16 amino acids long. V lost 1 base to trimming and J lost 7 bases; unmatched junction nucleotides: 8. The CDR3 DNA sequence: TGTGCCAGCTCACCACGTACTAGCGGGAGCGTAAGGACCCAGTACTTC. Protein product: CASSPRTSGSVRTQYF.

The sample holds a few counts of this clone. The chain has TRBV19 and TRBJ1-5; weak D call: TRBD1 (6 bases). Germline CDR1 and CDR2: LNHDA and SQIVND (reference sequence). V dropped 4 bases and J dropped 4 bases, with 14 bases sitting between them. The CDR3 sequence is 15 residues long. The CDR3 DNA follows: TGTGCCAGTAGTACGACCCGGGACATTAATCAGCCCCAGCATTTT. As protein: CASSTTRDINQPQHF.

The chain is built from TRBV10-3 and TRBJ1-1, with D possibly being TRBD1 (5 bases). The CDR3 has 15 residues. The germline V gene has CDR1 ENHRY and CDR2 SYGVKD. The ends were cut back, 0 bases at V and 1 base at J, with 9 bases in the middle. CDR3 sequence (DNA): TGTGCCATCAGTGAGTCAGGCAGGGCGAACACTGAAGCTTTCTTT. Protein: CAISESGRANTEAFF.

In this sample, this clone turned up once. The genes are TRBV7-9 and TRBJ2-3; 11 positions agree with TRBD2. There are 16 residues in the CDR3. Germline CDR1 is SEHNR and CDR2 is FQNEAQ (reference sequence). With 6 bases clipped from V and 1 base from J, the junction kept 6 bases outside the gene matches. CDR3 protein: CASSRTSGGRTDTQYF. The CDR3 region has the DNA TGTGCCAGCAGTAGAACTAGCGGGGGCCGCACAGATACGCAGTATTTT.

This clone was seen only once. The chain links TRBV7-6 to TRBJ2-5; 7 nucleotides align to TRBD1. The CDR3 covers 14 residues. V shed 1 base and J 5 bases; nucleotides not matched to a gene: 4. Germline CDR1 SGHVS, CDR2 FNYEAQ. CDR3 loop: CASSLVRGRETQYF. The CDR3 DNA reads TGTGCCAGCAGCTTAGTAAGGGGGCGGGAGACCCAGTACTTC. The full variable domain, with the rest looked up from reference TRBV7-6 and TRBJ2-5, is GAGVSQSPRYKVTKRGQDVALRCDPISGHVSLYWYRQALGQGPEFLTYFNYEAQQDKSGLPNDRFSAERPEGSISTLTIQRTEQRDSAMYRCASSLVRGRETQYFGPGTRLLVL.

The rearrangement uses TRBV6-5 and TRBJ2-7; 12 bases are a match to TRBD1. V shed 2 bases, J shed 5 bases, and the junction held 4 bases outside the gene matches. This CDR3 spans 15 amino acids. CDR1 and CDR2 from the germline V gene are MNHEY and SVGAGI. The CDR3 loop reads CASSYAGTGGDEQYF. Written as DNA, the CDR3 is TGTGCCAGCAGTTACGCGGGGACAGGGGGCGACGAGCAGTACTTC.

This clone was observed a single time. V and J are TRBV6-1 and TRBJ2-1; 8 bases map to TRBD2. CDR3 length: 15 residues. Germline lookup yields CDR1 MNHNS and CDR2 SASEGT. The ends lost 5 bases at V and 7 bases at J; junction bases unmatched: 10. The CDR3 DNA reads TGTGCCAGCAGTCCGGGACTAGAAGTTCGGAATGAGCAGTTCTTC. As protein: CASSPGLEVRNEQFF.